A single sample gave rise to the 25 T cell receptor beta chains below, sequenced in a study of blood T cell repertoires in COVID-19. Using immunoSEQ multiplex PCR, the repertoire was profiled, and TCRdb retains in-frame clones only, with some absent. This table holds approximately 180,000 clones, roughly 87% found once. Sequencing used peripheral blood. These receptors originate from an older woman with acute or convalescent COVID-19.

The chain couples TRBV27 to TRBJ1-5, with D maybe TRBD1 (6 bases). Trimming removed 6 bases from V and 1 base from J, with 10 bases in between. The CDR3 sequence is 14 residues long. Germline V gene lookup returns CDR1 MNHEY and CDR2 SMNVEV (reference sequence). DNA for the CDR3: TGTGCCAGCAGAAGGGGGGGAAGCAATCAGCCCCAGCATTTT. Encoded protein: CASRRGGSNQPQHF.

J is TRBJ1-1 and V is TRBV6-4; no reliable D call. The CDR3 loop spans 11 amino acids. Per germline, CDR1 MRHNA and CDR2 SNTAGT. With 7 bases removed from V and 7 bases from J, the gap between germline ends came to 10 bases. CDR3 loop: CASTLVYEAFF. The CDR3 bases are TGTGCCAGCACCTTAGTATATGAAGCTTTCTTT.

The chain uses TRBV3-1 (or the pseudogene TRBV3-2) and TRBJ1-6; D gene uncertain. V was pared by 4 bases and J by 7 bases, with 11 bases between. The CDR3 loop spans 14 amino acids. Germline V lookup: CDR1 LGHDT, CDR2 YNNKEL (reference sequence). The CDR3 region is CASSLGGQNSPLHF. The DNA for the CDR3 is TGTGCCAGCAGCCTGGGCGGGCAAAATTCACCCCTCCACTTT.

The chain recombines TRBV7-2 with TRBJ2-1; 8 nucleotides align to TRBD2. From germline, CDR1 is SGHTA and CDR2 FQGNSA. This CDR3 is 16 amino acids long. The trim removed 1 base at V and 4 bases at J, leaving 6 bases unmatched. The CDR3 sequence: CASSLDMLAGYNEQFF. CDR3 bases: TGTGCCAGCAGCTTAGATATGTTAGCGGGATACAATGAGCAGTTCTTC.

This sequence joins TRBV6-1 and TRBJ1-2; D unclear. CDR3 size: 13 residues. The germline V gene has CDR1 MNHNS and CDR2 SASEGT. The V and J ends lost 1 base and 3 bases respectively, with 6 bases between them. CDR3 sequence (DNA): TGTGCCAGCAGTGAAGGGGCCTACTATGGCTACACCTTC. This encodes CASSEGAYYGYTF.

The rearrangement joins TRBV30 to TRBJ1-2, with 8 bases identical to TRBD1. The germline gives CDR1 GTSNPN, CDR2 SVGIG (reference sequence). CDR3 length equals 14 residues. V shed 5 bases, J shed 0 bases, and the junction held 5 bases outside the gene matches. CDR3 in amino acids: CAWDGTGPNYGYTF. The CDR3 nucleotides read TGTGCCTGGGATGGGACAGGACCTAACTATGGCTACACCTTC. The whole variable domain, filled in from reference TRBV30 and TRBJ1-2, reads SQTIHQWPATLVQPVGSPLSLECTVEGTSNPNLYWYRQAAGRGLQLLFYSVGIGQISSEVPQNLSASRPQDRQFILSSKKLLLSDSGFYLCAWDGTGPNYGYTFGSGTRLTVV.

The genes are TRBV5-5 and TRBJ2-3; 11 nucleotides agree with TRBD1. In germline, CDR1 is SGHKS, CDR2 YYEKEE (reference sequence). This CDR3 is built from 18 residues. V lost 5 bases, J lost 4 bases, and 15 bases stayed unmatched. The DNA of the CDR3 is TGTGCCAGCAGTTCCGGGACAGGGGGAATCGTAGGGGCAGATACGCAGTATTTT. Residues: CASSSGTGGIVGADTQYF.

This rearrangement joins TRBV11-3 to TRBJ2-2, with 7 bases lining up with TRBD1. Trimming cost V 3 bases and J 5 bases; bases outside gene matches: 9. The CDR3 loop spans 16 amino acids. CDR1 is SGHNT, CDR2 YENEEA, per germline. This CDR3 is CASSLGTVGVTGELFF. The CDR3 nucleotides read TGTGCCAGCAGCTTGGGGACAGTTGGGGTTACCGGGGAGCTGTTTTTT.

The table lists this clone with a few counts. The genes are TRBV5-4 and TRBJ2-3; weak D call: TRBD1 (5 bases). Germline V gene data show CDR1 as SGHNT and CDR2 as YYREEE (reference sequence). The CDR3 has 15 amino acids. V lost 3 bases, J lost 3 bases, and 14 bases lay in between. CDR3 residues: CASSSRWGRTDTQYF. DNA of the CDR3: TGTGCCAGCAGCTCCCGTTGGGGCCGAACAGATACGCAGTATTTT. Supplemented by reference TRBV5-4 and TRBJ2-3, the full variable domain reads ETGVTQSPTHLIKTRGQQVTLRCSSQSGHNTVSWYQQALGQGPQFIFQYYREEENGRGNFPPRFSGLQFPNYSSELNVNALELDDSALYLCASSSRWGRTDTQYFGPGTRLTVL.

The rearrangement joins TRBV5-4 to TRBJ1-4; D is perhaps TRBD1 (5 bases). From germline, CDR1 is SGHNT and CDR2 YYREEE (reference sequence). V was pared by 0 bases and J by 7 bases, with 13 bases between. The CDR3 loop spans 15 amino acids. The DNA of the CDR3 is TGTGCCAGCAGCTTGGGGACAACCTTTACTGAAAAACTGTTTTTT. This gives the protein CASSLGTTFTEKLFF.

This chain links TRBV5-1 with TRBJ1-4, with TRBD1 matching over 8 bases. CDR1 SGHRS and CDR2 YFSETQ come from the germline V gene. This CDR3 region has 17 residues. V was pared by 0 bases and J by 10 bases, with 14 bases of the junction left unmatched. The CDR3 sequence is CASSLGGNRQGPGKLFF. The CDR3 DNA reads as TGCGCCAGCAGCTTGGGGGGAAACCGACAGGGGCCAGGAAAACTGTTTTTT.

The CDR3 DNA reads as TGCGCCAGCAGCCAAGATTCCTCGACAGGGGGCTCCTACGAGCAGTACTTC. It translates to CASSQDSSTGGSYEQYF. The chain is built from TRBV4-3 and TRBJ2-7; TRBD1 aligns across 9 bases. Germline CDR1 and CDR2: LGHNA and YSLEER. CDR3 length equals 17 residues. Germline trimming cut 0 bases from V and 0 bases from J; bases unmatched to any gene: 6.

The chain is built from TRBV27 and TRBJ2-7; 10 bases agree with TRBD1. V lost 5 bases, J lost 4 bases, and 5 bases stayed unmatched. CDR1 MNHEY and CDR2 SMNVEV come from the germline V gene (reference sequence). The CDR3 covers 14 residues. CDR3 in DNA: TGTGCCAGCAGTGACAGGGGGCAACAATACGAGCAGTACTTC. Encoded protein: CASSDRGQQYEQYF.

This clone was observed a handful of times. The rearrangement uses TRBV28 and TRBJ2-3, with D possibly being TRBD2 (5 bases). Germline assignment: CDR1 MDHEN and CDR2 SYDVKM. This CDR3 is 14 amino acids long. V shed 3 bases and J shed 6 bases, with 13 bases lying between them. This CDR3 reads CASSFIYPGDTQYF. Written as DNA, the CDR3 is TGTGCCAGCAGTTTTATATATCCGGGGGATACGCAGTATTTT.

The J gene is TRBJ1-6, the V gene TRBV20-1, with a possible D match to TRBD1 (5 bases). The CDR3 runs to 15 residues. Germline CDR1 is DFQATT and CDR2 is SNEGSKA (reference sequence). V dropped 3 bases and J dropped 7 bases, with 16 bases sitting between them. The DNA for the CDR3 is TGCAGTGCTAGTGGCGGGGCTCGGGGGAATTCACCCCTCCACTTT. Translated: CSASGGARGNSPLHF.

The chain is built from TRBV4-3 and TRBJ1-1, with 7 bases that match TRBD1. The V segment lost 4 bases and the J segment 1 base; nucleotides outside the gene matches: 12. CDR3 size: 17 residues. The germline V gene has CDR1 LGHNA and CDR2 YSLEER. The CDR3 DNA is TGCGCCAGCAGCCTCCTGTACAGGGGAGCGGGGAACACTGAAGCTTTCTTT. This encodes CASSLLYRGAGNTEAFF.

The rearrangement joins TRBV2 to TRBJ2-7; TRBD1 might be the D (6 bases). Trimming left V 7 bases short and J 4 bases short, with 20 bases between. Germline-derived CDR1 and CDR2 are SNHLY and FYNNEI. CDR3 length: 15 amino acids. The CDR3 region has the DNA TGTGCCAGCAAAAGGGAACAGGGATTCGGTTACGAGCAGTACTTC. This sequence encodes CASKREQGFGYEQYF.

The gene calls are TRBV4-3 and TRBJ1-3, with D uncertain. Germline values: CDR1 LGHNA, CDR2 YSLEER. Trimming took 0 bases from V and 0 from J, leaving 12 bases between them. The CDR3 length is 17 residues. The CDR3 nucleotides read TGCGCCAGCAGCCAAGATCAAGGAGGATACTCTGGAAACACCATATATTTT. Protein: CASSQDQGGYSGNTIYF.

V and J are TRBV30 and TRBJ1-1; weak D call: TRBD1 (6 bases). The CDR3 sequence is 13 residues long. V shed 3 bases and J shed 0 bases, with 8 bases lying between them. Per the germline V gene, CDR1 is GTSNPN and CDR2 is SVGIG (reference sequence). The DNA for the CDR3 is TGTGCCTGGAGACAGGGATTGAACACTGAAGCTTTCTTT. Translated: CAWRQGLNTEAFF.

This clone was seen a handful of times. The chain couples TRBV10-3 to TRBJ2-5; D perhaps matches TRBD1 (5 bases). There are 15 residues in the CDR3. Germline CDR1 reads ENHRY; CDR2 reads SYGVKD. Trimming took off 2 bases at V and 2 bases at J, with 12 bases between the two ends. The CDR3 protein is CAISEQDTLQETQYF. The CDR3, as DNA: TGTGCCATCAGTGAGCAGGACACCCTACAAGAGACCCAGTACTTC.

V gene TRBV4-3 combines with J gene TRBJ1-3; D is undetermined. Deletions cut 0 bases from V and 0 bases from J, with 6 bases between. This CDR3 region has 15 residues. Per the germline V gene, CDR1 is LGHNA and CDR2 is YSLEER. The CDR3, as DNA: TGCGCCAGCAGCCAAGATTCCAGCTCTGGAAACACCATATATTTT. Amino acid sequence: CASSQDSSSGNTIYF.

This chain joins TRBV3-1 (or the pseudogene TRBV3-2) and TRBJ2-2; D gene uncertain. CDR1 LGHDT and CDR2 YNNKEL come from the germline V gene (reference sequence). This CDR3 has 13 residues. V lost 5 bases and J lost 4, with 8 bases in between. The CDR3 sequence is CASSYLPTGELFF. CDR3 nucleotides: TGTGCCAGCAGCTATCTACCCACCGGGGAGCTGTTTTTT.

The chain couples TRBV29-1 to TRBJ1-4; D gene uncertain. The CDR3 has 12 residues. The germline CDR1 and CDR2 sequences are SQVTM and ANQGSEA. Trimming shortened V by 2 bases and J by 16 bases, and 17 bases separated the two germline ends. The CDR3 here is CSVEHSFEGEFF. CDR3 coding DNA: TGCAGCGTTGAACATTCCTTCGAGGGCGAGTTTTTT.

The CDR3 sequence: CASSLFAGTEAFF. In DNA, the CDR3 is TGTGCCAGCAGCTTGTTTGCCGGCACTGAAGCTTTCTTT. V is TRBV7-8 and J is TRBJ1-1; D gene ambiguous. The CDR3 is made up of 13 amino acids. The V end was cut by 3 bases, the J end by 4 bases, with 9 bases between. Germline V lookup: CDR1 SGHVS, CDR2 FQNEAQ.

The J gene is TRBJ2-2, the V gene TRBV6-2 or TRBV6-3; 9 bases are shared with TRBD1. Unmatched junction bases numbered 6, after V lost 2 bases and J lost 5 bases. Germline V lookup: CDR1 MNHEY, CDR2 SVGEGT. The CDR3 is 16 amino acids. This chain's CDR3 is CASSYEQGASTGELFF. For the CDR3, the DNA is TGTGCCAGCAGTTACGAACAGGGGGCTAGTACCGGGGAGCTGTTTTTT.